This paragraph covers one T cell receptor beta chain sequence. Its antigen is undetermined. This entry comes from a study of shared clonotypes between healthy human individuals. Study as a whole: Each donor had three CD4 naive, three CD4 memory, two CD8 naive and one CD8 memory plate.

Study-wide findings and caveats: Few donors limited the genetic and exposure-history diversity represented. Roughly 4.6% of naive CD4 clonotypes were common to a handful of donors.

Deep level was the assay's run setting. TCRdb keeps only in-frame clones here, not all; method: immunoSEQ multiplex PCR. This sample has hundreds of thousands of clones, with under 80% found just once. CDR1 and CDR2 (germline): GTSNPN, SVGIG (reference sequence). The J segment lost 4 bases and the V segment lost 2 bases, leaving 3 bases of the junction unmatched. The CDR3 runs 14 residues. The sample taken for sequencing was memory CD4+ T cells sorted from blood. Subset specified: CD45RA-negative fraction. The clonotype comes from a woman aged 25 to 39 in good health. This sequence joins TRBV30 and TRBJ1-5, with TRBD1 matching 9 bases. The CDR3 loop is CAWSMTGGNQPQHF. The CDR3 DNA follows: TGTGCCTGGAGTATGACAGGGGGTAATCAGCCCCAGCATTTT.